The 9 T cell receptor beta chains presented below share a single source sample, sequenced in a study of blood T cell repertoires in COVID-19. The data were produced by immunoSEQ multiplex PCR, yet TCRdb's version contains in-frame clones alone and is incomplete. The sample gives about 230,000 clones, approximately 84% of which show up once; more than 0.75% is in the top ten. The sample was peripheral blood. The source of these receptors is a middle-aged man with acute or convalescent COVID-19.

The chain links TRBV5-1 to TRBJ2-1; maybe TRBD2 (6 bases). Germline V CDR1 and CDR2: SGHRS, YFSETQ. Deletions cut 4 bases from V and 8 bases from J, with 13 bases between. This CDR3 is built from 13 residues. CDR3 in amino acids: CASSGGAGYEQFF. The DNA of the CDR3 is TGCGCCAGCAGCGGGGGAGCGGGTTATGAGCAGTTCTTC.

The chain carries TRBV7-3 and TRBJ1-3, with D perhaps matching TRBD1 (6 bases). The germline gives CDR1 SGHTA, CDR2 FQGTGA. CDR3 length equals 16 residues. Trimming removed 5 bases from V and 2 bases from J, with 16 bases in between. The CDR3 spells CASSAEGGFAGNTIYF. DNA of the CDR3: TGTGCCAGCAGCGCCGAAGGGGGTTTCGCTGGAAACACCATATATTTT.

The chain is built from TRBV28 and TRBJ1-5; unclear D gene. The germline V gene has CDR1 MDHEN and CDR2 SYDVKM. The V and J ends lost 3 bases and 5 bases respectively, with 5 bases between them. CDR3 length equals 12 residues. CDR3 protein: CASSFLDQPQHF. CDR3 DNA sequence: TGTGCCAGCAGTTTCCTAGATCAGCCCCAGCATTTT.

The CDR3 DNA sequence: TGTGCCAGCAGCTTAAGAGGGCAAGAGACCCAGTACTTC. As protein: CASSLRGQETQYF. The gene calls are TRBV7-3 and TRBJ2-5, with D maybe TRBD2 (5 bases). Germline values: CDR1 SGHTA, CDR2 FQGTGA. Trimming cost V 1 base and J 2 bases, with 5 bases left between them. The CDR3 totals 13 residues. Supplemented by reference TRBV7-3 and TRBJ2-5, the full variable domain reads GAGVSQTPSNKVTEKGKYVELRCDPISGHTALYWYRQSLGQGPEFLIYFQGTGAADDSGLPNDRFFAVRPEGSVSTLKIQRTERGDSAVYLCASSLRGQETQYFGPGTRLLVL.

This rearrangement joins TRBV7-2 to TRBJ2-7, with 8 bases lining up with TRBD1. The CDR3 has 14 amino acids. Germline trimming cut 2 bases from V and 5 bases from J; bases unmatched to any gene: 5. Germline assignment: CDR1 SGHTA and CDR2 FQGNSA. CDR3 DNA sequence: TGTGCCAGCAGCTTACGGACAGGGATGAACGAGCAGTACTTC. Its translation is CASSLRTGMNEQYF.

The rearrangement uses TRBV6-5 and TRBJ1-2; TRBD1 aligns across 7 bases. V was pared by 2 bases and J by 3 bases, with 3 bases of the junction left unmatched. CDR1 and CDR2 from the germline V gene are MNHEY and SVGAGI. The CDR3 is 14 residues long. CDR3 amino acids: CASSYRDSYYGYTF. Here the CDR3 DNA reads TGTGCCAGCAGTTACAGGGACAGTTACTATGGCTACACCTTC.

The chain carries TRBV9 and TRBJ1-2; TRBD1 matches at 8 bases. Germline CDR1 SGDLS, CDR2 YYNGEE. V shed 5 bases and J 4 bases; nucleotides not matched to a gene: 7. The CDR3 runs to 14 residues. CDR3 in amino acids: CASSAGGASYGYTF. As DNA, the CDR3 is TGTGCCAGCAGTGCAGGGGGCGCCAGCTATGGCTACACCTTC.

The J gene is TRBJ1-2, the V gene TRBV3-1 (or the pseudogene TRBV3-2); 9 bases fit TRBD1. J lost 5 bases, V lost 2 bases, and 15 bases had no gene match. CDR3 size: 18 residues. The germline V gene has CDR1 LGHDT and CDR2 YNNKEL (reference sequence). The DNA of the CDR3 is TGTGCCAGCAGCCAATCCGTTTCTAGACAGGGGGTTTGGTATGGCTACACCTTC. It codes for CASSQSVSRQGVWYGYTF.

The chain carries TRBV19 and TRBJ2-3; TRBD1 matches 8 bases. Germline-derived CDR1 and CDR2 are LNHDA and SQIVND (reference sequence). J was trimmed by 2 bases and V by 5 bases; bases with no gene match: 6. This CDR3 contains 15 residues. CDR3 protein: CASSSQGATTDTQYF. In DNA, the CDR3 is TGTGCCAGTAGTTCCCAGGGGGCTACCACAGATACGCAGTATTTT.